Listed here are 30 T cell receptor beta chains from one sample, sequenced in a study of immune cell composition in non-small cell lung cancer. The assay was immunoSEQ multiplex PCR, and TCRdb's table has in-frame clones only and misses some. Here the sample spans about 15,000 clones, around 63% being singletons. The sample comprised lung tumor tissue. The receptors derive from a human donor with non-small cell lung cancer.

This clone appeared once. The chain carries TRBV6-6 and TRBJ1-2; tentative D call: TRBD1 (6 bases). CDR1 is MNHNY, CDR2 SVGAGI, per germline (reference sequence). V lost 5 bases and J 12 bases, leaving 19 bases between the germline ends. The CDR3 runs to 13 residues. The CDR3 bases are TGTGCCAGCAGTCCGGGCAGGGGTCGAGGGGACACCTTC. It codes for CASSPGRGRGDTF.

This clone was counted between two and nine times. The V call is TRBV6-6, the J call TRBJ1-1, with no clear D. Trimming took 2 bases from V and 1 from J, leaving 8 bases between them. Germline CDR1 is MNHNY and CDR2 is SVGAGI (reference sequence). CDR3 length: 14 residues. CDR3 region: CASSYPQQNTEAFF. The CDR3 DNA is TGTGCCAGCAGTTACCCACAACAGAACACTGAAGCTTTCTTT.

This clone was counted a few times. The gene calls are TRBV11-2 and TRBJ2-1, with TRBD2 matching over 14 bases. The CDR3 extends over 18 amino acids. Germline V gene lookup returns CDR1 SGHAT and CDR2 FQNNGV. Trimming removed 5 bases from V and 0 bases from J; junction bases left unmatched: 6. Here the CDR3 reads CASSPRLAGGPSYNEQFF. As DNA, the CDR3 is TGTGCCAGCAGCCCCCGACTAGCGGGGGGGCCCTCCTACAATGAGCAGTTCTTC.

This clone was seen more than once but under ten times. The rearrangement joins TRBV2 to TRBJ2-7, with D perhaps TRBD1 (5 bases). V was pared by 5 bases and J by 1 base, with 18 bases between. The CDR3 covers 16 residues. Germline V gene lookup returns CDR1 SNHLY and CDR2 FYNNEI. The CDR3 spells CASSRRGSGLSYEQYF. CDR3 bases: TGTGCCAGCAGTCGAAGGGGCTCAGGGCTTTCCTACGAGCAGTACTTC.

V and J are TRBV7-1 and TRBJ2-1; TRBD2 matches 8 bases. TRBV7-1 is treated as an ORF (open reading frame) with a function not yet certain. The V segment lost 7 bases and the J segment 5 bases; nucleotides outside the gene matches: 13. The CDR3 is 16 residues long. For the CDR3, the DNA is TGTGCCAGCACTTCCGTGGGGCGGGGGGTTCACAATGAGCAGTTCTTC. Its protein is CASTSVGRGVHNEQFF.

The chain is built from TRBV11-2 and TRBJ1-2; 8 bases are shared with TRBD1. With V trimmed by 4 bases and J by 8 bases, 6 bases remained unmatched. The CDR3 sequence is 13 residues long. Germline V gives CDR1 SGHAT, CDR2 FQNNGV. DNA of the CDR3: TGTGCCAGCAGCTCGGGGACAGGTAGAGGCTACACCTTC. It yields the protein CASSSGTGRGYTF.

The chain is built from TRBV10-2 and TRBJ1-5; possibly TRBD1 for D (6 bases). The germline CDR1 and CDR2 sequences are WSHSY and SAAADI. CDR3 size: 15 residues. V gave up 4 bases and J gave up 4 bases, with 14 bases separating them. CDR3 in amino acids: CASSGDRITNQPQHF. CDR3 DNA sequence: TGCGCCAGCAGTGGAGACAGGATAACTAATCAGCCCCAGCATTTT.

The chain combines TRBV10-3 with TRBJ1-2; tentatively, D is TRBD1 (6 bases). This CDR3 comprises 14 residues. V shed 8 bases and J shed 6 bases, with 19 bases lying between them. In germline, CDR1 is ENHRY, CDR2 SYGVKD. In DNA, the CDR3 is TGTGCCATCCGCAGAGGACAGTTTAAAGATGGCTACACCTTC. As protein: CAIRRGQFKDGYTF.

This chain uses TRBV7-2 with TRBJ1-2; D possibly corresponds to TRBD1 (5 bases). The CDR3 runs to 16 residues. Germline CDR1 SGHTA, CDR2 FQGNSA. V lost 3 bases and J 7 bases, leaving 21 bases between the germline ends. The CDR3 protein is CASSLSAAGLGGGYTF. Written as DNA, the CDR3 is TGTGCCAGCAGCTTGAGTGCTGCGGGGCTCGGCGGTGGCTACACCTTC.

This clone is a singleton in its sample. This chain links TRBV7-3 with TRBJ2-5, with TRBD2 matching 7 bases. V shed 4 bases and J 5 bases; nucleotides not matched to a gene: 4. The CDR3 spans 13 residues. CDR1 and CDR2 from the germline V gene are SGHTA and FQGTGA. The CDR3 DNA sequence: TGTGCCAGCAGCTCCGGGGGGTTGGAGACCCAGTACTTC. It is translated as CASSSGGLETQYF.

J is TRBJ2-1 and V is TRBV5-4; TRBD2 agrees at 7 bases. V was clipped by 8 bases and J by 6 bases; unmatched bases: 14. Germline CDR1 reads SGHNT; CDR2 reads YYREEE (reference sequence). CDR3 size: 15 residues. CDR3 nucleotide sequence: TGTGCCAGAAGCGATAAAGCGGGGACGCGCAATGAGCAGTTCTTC. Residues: CARSDKAGTRNEQFF.

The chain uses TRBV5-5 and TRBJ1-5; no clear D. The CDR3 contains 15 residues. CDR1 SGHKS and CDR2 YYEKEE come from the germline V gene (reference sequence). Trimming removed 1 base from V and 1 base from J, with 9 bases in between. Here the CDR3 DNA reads TGTGCCAGCAGCTTGCTGGGAGAGAGCAATCAGCCCCAGCATTTT. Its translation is CASSLLGESNQPQHF.

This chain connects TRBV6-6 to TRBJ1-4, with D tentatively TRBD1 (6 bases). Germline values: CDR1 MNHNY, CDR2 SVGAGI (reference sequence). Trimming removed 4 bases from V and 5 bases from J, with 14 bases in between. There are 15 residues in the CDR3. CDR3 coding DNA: TGTGCCAGCAGTTTCCCGGGGGGCAGGAATGAAAAACTGTTTTTT. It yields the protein CASSFPGGRNEKLFF.

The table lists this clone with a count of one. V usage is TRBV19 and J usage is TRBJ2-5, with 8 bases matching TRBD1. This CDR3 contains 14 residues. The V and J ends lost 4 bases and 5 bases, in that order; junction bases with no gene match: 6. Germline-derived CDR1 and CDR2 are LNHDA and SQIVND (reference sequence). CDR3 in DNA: TGTGCCAGTAGTACTTGGACAGGGAGGGAGACCCAGTACTTC. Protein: CASSTWTGRETQYF.

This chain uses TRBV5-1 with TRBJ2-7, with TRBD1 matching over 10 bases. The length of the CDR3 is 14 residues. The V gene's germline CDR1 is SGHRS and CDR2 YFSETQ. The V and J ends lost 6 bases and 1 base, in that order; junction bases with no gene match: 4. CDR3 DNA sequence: TGCGCCAGCACCCAGGGACAGGGGTCCTACGAGCAGTACTTC. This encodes CASTQGQGSYEQYF.

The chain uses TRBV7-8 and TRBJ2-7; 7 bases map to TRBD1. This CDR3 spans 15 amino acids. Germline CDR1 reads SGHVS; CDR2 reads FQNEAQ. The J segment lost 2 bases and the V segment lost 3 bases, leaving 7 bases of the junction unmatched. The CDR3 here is CASSLPPQGPYEQYF. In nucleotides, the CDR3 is TGTGCCAGCAGCTTGCCACCACAGGGGCCCTACGAGCAGTACTTC.

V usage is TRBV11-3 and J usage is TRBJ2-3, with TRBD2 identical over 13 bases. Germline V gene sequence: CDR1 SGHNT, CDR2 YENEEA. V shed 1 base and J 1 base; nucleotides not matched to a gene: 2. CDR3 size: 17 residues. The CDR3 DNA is TGTGCCAGCAGCTTAGGGACTAGCGGGGGTCGCACAGATACGCAGTATTTT. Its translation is CASSLGTSGGRTDTQYF.

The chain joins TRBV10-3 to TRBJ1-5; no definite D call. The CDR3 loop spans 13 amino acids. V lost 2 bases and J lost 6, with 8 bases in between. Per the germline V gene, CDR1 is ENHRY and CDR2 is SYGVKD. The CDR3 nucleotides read TGTGCCATCAGTGAGGGTCGGGGTCAGCCCCAGCATTTT. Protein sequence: CAISEGRGQPQHF.

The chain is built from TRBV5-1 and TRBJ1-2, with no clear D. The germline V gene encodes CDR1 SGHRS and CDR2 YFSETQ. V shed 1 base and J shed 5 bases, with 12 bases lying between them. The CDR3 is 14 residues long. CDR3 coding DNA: TGCGCCAGCAGCTTGTCTTCAGGAGGGTATGGCTACACCTTC. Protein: CASSLSSGGYGYTF.

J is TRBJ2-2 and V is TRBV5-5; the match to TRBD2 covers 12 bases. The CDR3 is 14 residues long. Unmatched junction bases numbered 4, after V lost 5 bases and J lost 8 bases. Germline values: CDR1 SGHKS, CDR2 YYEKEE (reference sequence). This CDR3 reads CASRTSGGRGELFF. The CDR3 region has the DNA TGTGCCAGCAGGACTAGCGGGGGCAGAGGGGAGCTGTTTTTT.

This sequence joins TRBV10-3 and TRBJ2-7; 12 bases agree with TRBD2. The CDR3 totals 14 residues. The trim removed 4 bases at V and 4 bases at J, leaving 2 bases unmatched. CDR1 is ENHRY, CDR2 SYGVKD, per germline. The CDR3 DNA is TGTGCCATCAGTGCAACTAGCGGGGGGTACGAGCAGTACTTC. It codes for CAISATSGGYEQYF.

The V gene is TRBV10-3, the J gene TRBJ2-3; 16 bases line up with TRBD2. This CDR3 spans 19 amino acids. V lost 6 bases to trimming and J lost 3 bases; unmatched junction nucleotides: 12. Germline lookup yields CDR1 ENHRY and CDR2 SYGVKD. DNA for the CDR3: TGTGCCATCAGCCCCGGGACTAGCGGGGGGGCTGTAAGAACAGATACGCAGTATTTT. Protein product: CAISPGTSGGAVRTDTQYF.

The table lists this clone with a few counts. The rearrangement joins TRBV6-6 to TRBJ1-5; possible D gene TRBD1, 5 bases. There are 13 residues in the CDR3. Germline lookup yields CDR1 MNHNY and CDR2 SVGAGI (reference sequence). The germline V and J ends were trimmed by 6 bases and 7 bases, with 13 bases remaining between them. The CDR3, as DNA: TGTGCCAGCAGCCTTGTGGGGCGGCAGCCCCAGCATTTT. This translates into CASSLVGRQPQHF.

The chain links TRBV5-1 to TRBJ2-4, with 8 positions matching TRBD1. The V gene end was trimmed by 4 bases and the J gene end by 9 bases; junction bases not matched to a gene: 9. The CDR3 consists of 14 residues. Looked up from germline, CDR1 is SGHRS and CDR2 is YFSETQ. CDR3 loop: CASSIGTGRTIQYF. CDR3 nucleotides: TGCGCCAGCAGCATAGGGACAGGTCGCACCATTCAGTACTTC.

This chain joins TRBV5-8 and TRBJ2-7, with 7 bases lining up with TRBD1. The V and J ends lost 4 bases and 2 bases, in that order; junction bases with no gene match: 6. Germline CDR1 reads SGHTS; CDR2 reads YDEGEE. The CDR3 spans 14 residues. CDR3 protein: CASSRDRVAYEQYF. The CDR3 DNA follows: TGTGCCAGCAGCCGGGACAGAGTTGCCTACGAGCAGTACTTC.

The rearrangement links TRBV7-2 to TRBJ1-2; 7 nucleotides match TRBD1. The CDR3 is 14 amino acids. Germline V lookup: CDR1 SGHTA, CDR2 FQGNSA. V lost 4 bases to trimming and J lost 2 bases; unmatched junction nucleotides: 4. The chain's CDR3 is CASSSLTGNYGYTF. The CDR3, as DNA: TGTGCCAGCAGCTCCCTGACAGGGAACTATGGCTACACCTTC.

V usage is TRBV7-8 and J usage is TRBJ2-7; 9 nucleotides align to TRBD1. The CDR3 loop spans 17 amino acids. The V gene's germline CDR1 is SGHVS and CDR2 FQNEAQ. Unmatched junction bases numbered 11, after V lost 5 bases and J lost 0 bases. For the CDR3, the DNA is TGTGCCAGCAGCCCGCTTGGTGAGGGACAGGGCTCCTACGAGCAGTACTTC. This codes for CASSPLGEGQGSYEQYF.

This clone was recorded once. The CDR3 nucleotides are TGTGCCAGCTCCCTCAGGGGCCAGTCGGACACTGAAGCTTTCTTT. This gives the protein CASSLRGQSDTEAFF. The V call is TRBV2, the J call TRBJ1-1; D might be TRBD1 (6 bases). Germline CDR1 reads SNHLY; CDR2 reads FYNNEI. The CDR3 covers 15 residues. V lost 8 bases and J lost 3, with 19 bases in between.

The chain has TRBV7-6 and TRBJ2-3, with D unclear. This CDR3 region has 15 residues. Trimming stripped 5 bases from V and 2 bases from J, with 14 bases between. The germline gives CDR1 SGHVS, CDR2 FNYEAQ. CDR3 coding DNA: TGTGCCAGCAGCCAACTACGGTCCTTCACAGATACGCAGTATTTT. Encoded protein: CASSQLRSFTDTQYF.

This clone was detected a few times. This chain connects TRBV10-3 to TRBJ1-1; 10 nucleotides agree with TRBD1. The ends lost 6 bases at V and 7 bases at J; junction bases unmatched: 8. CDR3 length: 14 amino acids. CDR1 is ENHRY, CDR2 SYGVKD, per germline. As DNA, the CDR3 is TGTGCCATCAGGGAAAGACAGGGGGCTTGTGAAGCTTTCTTT. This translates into CAIRERQGACEAFF.